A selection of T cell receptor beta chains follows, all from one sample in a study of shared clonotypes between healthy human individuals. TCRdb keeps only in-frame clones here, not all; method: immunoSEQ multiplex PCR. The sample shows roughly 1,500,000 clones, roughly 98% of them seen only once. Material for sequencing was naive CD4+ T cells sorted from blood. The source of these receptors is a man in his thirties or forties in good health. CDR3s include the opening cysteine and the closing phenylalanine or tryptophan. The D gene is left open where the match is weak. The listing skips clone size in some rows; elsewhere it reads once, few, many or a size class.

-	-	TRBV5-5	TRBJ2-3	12	TGTGCCAGCAGCCCCACCCCCCCACAGTGGTATTTT	CASSPTPPQWYF
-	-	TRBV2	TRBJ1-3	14	TGTGCCAGCAGCCAGGAGATAGCCGGAAACACCATATATTTT	CASSQEIAGNTIYF
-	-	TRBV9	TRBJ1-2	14	TGTGCCAGCAGCCCTAACTCCCCGGGGGGGACATTCACCTTC	CASSPNSPGGTFTF
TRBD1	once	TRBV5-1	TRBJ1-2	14	TGCGCCAGCAGCCCGGGGACAGTCAACGGTCGCTACACCTTC	CASSPGTVNGRYTF
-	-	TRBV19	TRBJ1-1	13	TGTGCCAGTACCCCAGGACTGAACACTGAAGCTTTCTTT	CASTPGLNTEAFF
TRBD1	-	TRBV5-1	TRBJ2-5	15	TGCGCCAGCAGCTCGGGACAGGGGTTCGGAGAGACCCAGTACTTC	CASSSGQGFGETQYF
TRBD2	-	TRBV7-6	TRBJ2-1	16	TGTGCCAGCAGCTTAAGGCTTAGCGGGAGGGACAATGAGCAGTTCTTC	CASSLRLSGRDNEQFF
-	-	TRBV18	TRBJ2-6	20	TGTGCCAGCTCACCACCGTTGGACGGAACGTACCCTTGGTGGGCCAACGTCCTGACTTTC	CASSPPLDGTYPWWANVLTF
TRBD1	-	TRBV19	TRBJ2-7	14	TGTGCCAGTAGTATTGGGACAGGAACCTACGAGCAGTACTTC	CASSIGTGTYEQYF
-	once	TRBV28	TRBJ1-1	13	TGTGCCAGTCCATTAACAGTAGGCACTGAAGCTTTCTTT	CASPLTVGTEAFF
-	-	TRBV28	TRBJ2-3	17	TGTGCCAGCAGTTCAAGGCCCAATGGGCCCTTAACAGATACGCAGTATTTT	CASSSRPNGPLTDTQYF
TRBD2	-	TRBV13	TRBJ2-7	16	TGTGCCAGCAGCTTAGGGTCGGGGAGGGACCGCTACGAGCAGTACTTC	CASSLGSGRDRYEQYF
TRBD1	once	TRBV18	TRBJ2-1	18	TGTGCCAGCTCACCGGGGACAGGCCGATTGAGGTACTACAATGAGCAGTTCTTC	CASSPGTGRLRYYNEQFF
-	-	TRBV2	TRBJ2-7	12	TGTGCCAGCAGTGCTTCTACCTACGAGCAGTACTTC	CASSASTYEQYF
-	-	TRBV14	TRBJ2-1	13	TGTGCCAGCAGCCAAGATCTCGTGGGTGAGCAGTTCTTC	CASSQDLVGEQFF
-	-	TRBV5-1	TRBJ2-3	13	TGCGCCAGCAGCTTGCTTCCCACAGATACGCAGTATTTT	CASSLLPTDTQYF
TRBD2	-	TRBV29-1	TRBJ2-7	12	TGCAGCGTTGACGGGAGGGGCAACGAGCAGTACTTC	CSVDGRGNEQYF
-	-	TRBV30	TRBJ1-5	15	TGTGCCTGGAGCGCCGGGACTTTTAGCAATCAGCCCCAGCATTTT	CAWSAGTFSNQPQHF
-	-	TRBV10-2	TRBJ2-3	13	TGCGCCAGCAGTGAGGGGTTCGGGACTTCCCCAAGTTTT	CASSEGFGTSPSF
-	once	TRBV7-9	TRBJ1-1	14	TGTGCCAGCAGCGACCAGGGTGGGGGCACTGAAGCTTTCTTT	CASSDQGGGTEAFF
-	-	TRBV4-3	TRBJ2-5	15	TGCGCCAGCAGCCAAGATAAGAAAAGAGAAGAGACCCAGTACTTC	CASSQDKKREETQYF
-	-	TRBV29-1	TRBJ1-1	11	TGCAGCGTTGAAGACTTGAGGGTCCCTACCTTT	CSVEDLRVPTF
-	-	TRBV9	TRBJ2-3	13	TGTGCCAGCAAGGAGGTGGGCACAGATACGCAGTATTTT	CASKEVGTDTQYF
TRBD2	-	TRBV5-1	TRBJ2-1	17	TGCGCCAGCAGCTTCCTAGGTCGCGGGAGGAGGGGCAATGAGCAGTTCTTC	CASSFLGRGRRGNEQFF
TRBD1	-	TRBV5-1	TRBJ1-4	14	TGCGCCAGCAGCTCCCGGGACAGGAGTGAAAAACTGTTTTTT	CASSSRDRSEKLFF
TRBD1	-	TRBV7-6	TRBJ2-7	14	TGTGCCAGCAGCTTAGGGGGACAGGGGTTCGAGCAGTACTTC	CASSLGGQGFEQYF
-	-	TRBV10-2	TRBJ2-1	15	TGCGCCAGCAGTGAGTTGTGGAGGGGAGACAATGAGCAGTTCTTC	CASSELWRGDNEQFF
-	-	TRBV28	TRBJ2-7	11	TGTGCCAGCAGTTCAATGCACGAGCAGTACTTC	CASSSMHEQYF
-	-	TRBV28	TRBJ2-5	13	TGTGCCAGCAGGCTACAGGGTAAAGAGACCCAGTACTTC	CASRLQGKETQYF
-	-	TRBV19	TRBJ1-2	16	TGTGCCAGTATCGCCGGGCCTCATTCTCTAAACTATGGCTACACCTTC	CASIAGPHSLNYGYTF
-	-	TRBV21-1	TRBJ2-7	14	TGTGCCAGCAGCAAAGCAAGCCTCTCCTACGAGCAGTACTTC	CASSKASLSYEQYF
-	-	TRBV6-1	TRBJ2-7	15	TGTGCCAGCAGTCCCCTACCTCCTTTCTCCTACGAGCAGTACTTC	CASSPLPPFSYEQYF
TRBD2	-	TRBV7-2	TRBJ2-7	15	TGTGCCAGCAGCTCGACTAGCGGGAACTTCCACGAGCAGTACTTC	CASSSTSGNFHEQYF
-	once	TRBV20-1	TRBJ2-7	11	TGCAGTGCTAGAGAGGTGGACGAGCAGTACTTC	CSAREVDEQYF
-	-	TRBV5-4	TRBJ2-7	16	TGTGCCAGCAGCTTGGCCGGAATAGGGACGGGGTACGAGCAGTACTTC	CASSLAGIGTGYEQYF
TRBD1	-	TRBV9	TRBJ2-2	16	TGTGCCAGCAGCATAGGACAGGGCCCCAACACCGGGGAGCTGTTTTTT	CASSIGQGPNTGELFF
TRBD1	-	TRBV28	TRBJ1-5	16	TGTGCCAGCACGCGGAAGGGGGCCCATAGCAATCAGCCCCAGCATTTT	CASTRKGAHSNQPQHF
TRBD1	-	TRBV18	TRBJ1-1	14	TGTGCCAGCTCAATGGACAGGGCTCACACTGAAGCTTTCTTT	CASSMDRAHTEAFF
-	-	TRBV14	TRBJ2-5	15	TGTGCCAGCAGCCCACCCGCAACTAGATATGAGACCCAGTACTTC	CASSPPATRYETQYF
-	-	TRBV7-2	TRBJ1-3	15	TGTGCCAGCAGCTCGGGACTGTACTCTGGAAACACCATATATTTT	CASSSGLYSGNTIYF
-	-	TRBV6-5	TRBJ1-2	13	TGTGCCAGCAGTTACGAAGGGGGGGTAGGCTACACCTTC	CASSYEGGVGYTF
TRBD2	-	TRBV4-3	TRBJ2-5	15	TGCGCCAGCAGCCAACGACTAGCGGGAGAAGAGACCCAGTACTTC	CASSQRLAGEETQYF
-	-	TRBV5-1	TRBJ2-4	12	TGCGCCAGCAGCTTGAAGGGAAACATTCAGTACTTC	CASSLKGNIQYF
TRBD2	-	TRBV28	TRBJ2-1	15	TGTGCCAGCAGTTTAGCAGCGGGAGTTAACAATGAGCAGTTCTTC	CASSLAAGVNNEQFF
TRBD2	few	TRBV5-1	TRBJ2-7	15	TGCGCCAGCAGCTTGGGGACTAGCGGGATCTACGAGCAGTACTTC	CASSLGTSGIYEQYF
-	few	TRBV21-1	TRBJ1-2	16	TGTGCCAGCAGCAAAGCTCAAGAGGGTGAGGGATATGGCTACACCTTC	CASSKAQEGEGYGYTF
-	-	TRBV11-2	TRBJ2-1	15	TGTGCCAGCAGCTTAGAAAGGGTTTCCTACAATGAGCAGTTCTTC	CASSLERVSYNEQFF
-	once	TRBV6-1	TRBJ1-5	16	TGTGCCAGCAGTGATCGAGGAATGTATAGCAATCAGCCCCAGCATTTT	CASSDRGMYSNQPQHF
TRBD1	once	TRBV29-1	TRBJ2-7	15	TGCAGCGTGGAGCTCCGGGACAGGGGATCCTACGAGCAGTACTTC	CSVELRDRGSYEQYF
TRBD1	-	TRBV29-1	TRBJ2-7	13	TGCAGCGTAAGGACAGGGGGCGGTGGCGAGCAGTACTTC	CSVRTGGGGEQYF
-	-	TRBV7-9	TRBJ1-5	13	TGTGCCAGCAGCTTAAGTATCAATCAGCCCCAGCATTTT	CASSLSINQPQHF
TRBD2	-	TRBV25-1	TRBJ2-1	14	TGTGCCAGCAGCGGTAGCGGGAGGTTAGGTGAGCAGTTCTTC	CASSGSGRLGEQFF